A selection of T cell receptor beta chains follows, all from one sample in a study of shared clonotypes between healthy human individuals. The method was immunoSEQ multiplex PCR; TCRdb's version includes in-frame clones alone and lacks a portion of them. Here the sample spans about 2 million clones, 85% to 95% being singletons. What was sequenced was naive CD8+ T cells sorted from blood. These receptors all come from a man between 18 and 29 years old in good health. CDR3s include the opening cysteine and the closing phenylalanine or tryptophan. A D gene is named only where the DNA matches it firmly. Expanded clones get a size class; other rows say once, few or many, or leave the size out.

V gene	J gene	D gene	clone size	CDR3 protein	CDR3 DNA
TRBV27	TRBJ2-7	TRBD2	-	CASSSLTSGRFSLYEQYF	TGTGCCAGCAGTTCCCTGACTAGCGGGAGGTTCTCGCTCTACGAGCAGTACTTC
TRBV5-1	TRBJ1-1	TRBD1	once	CASSWTGGTEAFF	TGCGCCAGCAGCTGGACAGGGGGCACTGAAGCTTTCTTT
TRBV13	TRBJ2-1	TRBD2	-	CASSHGTSGHSYNEQFF	TGTGCCAGCAGCCATGGGACTAGCGGACATTCCTACAATGAGCAGTTCTTC
TRBV4-3	TRBJ1-4	-	-	CASSQAGEGTNEKLFF	TGCGCCAGCAGCCAAGCCGGGGAAGGGACTAATGAAAAACTGTTTTTT
TRBV27	TRBJ2-7	-	-	CASSITTDGYEQYF	TGTGCCAGCAGTATCACGACGGATGGCTACGAGCAGTACTTC
TRBV30	TRBJ2-1	-	-	CAWSVLKYNEQFF	TGTGCCTGGAGTGTACTTAAGTACAATGAGCAGTTCTTC
TRBV27	TRBJ2-1	-	-	CASSLTTGYNEQFF	TGTGCCAGCAGTTTGACCACAGGGTACAATGAGCAGTTCTTC
TRBV9	TRBJ1-5	-	-	CASSVGSDNQPQHF	TGTGCCAGCAGCGTAGGCAGCGACAATCAGCCCCAGCATTTT
TRBV29-1	TRBJ2-1	-	-	CSVDGGSSYNEQFF	TGCAGCGTTGACGGCGGCAGCTCCTACAATGAGCAGTTCTTC
TRBV30	TRBJ2-3	TRBD2	-	CAWTKAGGPDTQYF	TGTGCCTGGACAAAGGCGGGAGGACCTGATACGCAGTATTTT
TRBV7-9	TRBJ2-2	-	-	CASSPWSDTGELFF	TGTGCCAGCAGCCCTTGGTCTGACACCGGGGAGCTGTTTTTT
TRBV11-2	TRBJ2-5	TRBD1	-	CASSPGGPQETQYF	TGTGCCAGCAGCCCAGGGGGACCCCAAGAGACCCAGTACTTC
TRBV19	TRBJ2-1	TRBD2	-	CASSITSGSRDEQFF	TGTGCCAGTAGTATCACTAGCGGGAGTAGGGATGAGCAGTTCTTC
TRBV5-4	TRBJ2-7	TRBD1	-	CASSSGQGRSYEQYF	TGTGCCAGCAGCTCAGGACAGGGAAGGTCCTACGAGCAGTACTTC
TRBV27	TRBJ2-3	-	once	CASSLSPEGERTQYF	TGTGCCAGCAGTTTATCGCCCGAGGGGGAACGGACGCAGTATTTT
TRBV25-1	TRBJ2-7	-	-	CASSEGVRVNEQYF	TGTGCCAGCAGTGAGGGAGTAAGGGTTAACGAGCAGTACTTC
TRBV5-4	TRBJ2-7	-	-	CASSSQDYSYEQYF	TGTGCCAGCAGCTCCCAGGACTACTCCTACGAGCAGTACTTC
TRBV4-1	TRBJ1-6	-	-	CASSQESEGPGGDSPLHF	TGCGCCAGCAGCCAAGAAAGTGAAGGACCCGGGGGTGATTCACCCCTCCACTTT
TRBV25-1	TRBJ1-1	-	-	CASSGQVEVGAFF	TGTGCCAGCAGTGGTCAAGTGGAAGTAGGAGCTTTCTTT
TRBV9	TRBJ1-2	-	-	CASSVVPGNYGYTF	TGTGCCAGCAGCGTAGTACCGGGGAACTATGGCTACACCTTC
TRBV2	TRBJ1-5	-	-	CASSEMGSQPQHF	TGTGCCAGCAGTGAAATGGGGAGCCAGCCCCAGCATTTT
TRBV27	TRBJ2-1	-	-	CASSLRGDTNEQFF	TGTGCCAGCAGTCTCAGGGGCGATACGAATGAGCAGTTCTTC
TRBV7-8	TRBJ2-7	TRBD2	-	CASSSRLAGVGVSYEQYF	TGTGCCAGCAGCTCGAGACTAGCGGGAGTCGGGGTTTCCTACGAGCAGTACTTC
TRBV6-5	TRBJ2-1	TRBD2	-	CASSYGLAGYNEQFF	TGTGCCAGCAGTTACGGGCTAGCGGGCTACAATGAGCAGTTCTTC
TRBV27	TRBJ2-1	TRBD2	-	CASSLRTSFHNEQFF	TGTGCCAGCAGTTTAAGGACTAGTTTCCACAATGAGCAGTTCTTC
TRBV4-3	TRBJ1-1	TRBD1	-	CASSHGTGGLMNTEAFF	TGCGCCAGCAGCCACGGGACAGGGGGTCTCATGAACACTGAAGCTTTCTTT
TRBV29-1	TRBJ2-3	TRBD2	-	CSARTSGSTDTQYF	TGCAGCGCCCGGACTAGCGGAAGCACAGATACGCAGTATTTT
TRBV19	TRBJ1-1	-	-	CASSRSLTEAFF	TGTGCCAGTAGTAGATCCCTGACTGAAGCTTTCTTT
TRBV14	TRBJ2-7	TRBD1	-	CASSQSEDRGLGEQYF	TGTGCCAGCAGCCAATCCGAAGACAGGGGGCTTGGGGAGCAGTACTTC
TRBV7-9	TRBJ2-7	-	-	CASSSRRDNWEQYF	TGTGCCAGCAGCTCTCGCCGGGACAACTGGGAGCAGTACTTC
TRBV9	TRBJ2-2	-	-	CARWGELFF	TGTGCCCGCTGGGGGGAGCTGTTTTTT
TRBV19	TRBJ2-7	-	-	CASSTSPGLLYEQYF	TGTGCCAGTAGTACCAGCCCGGGGCTGCTCTACGAGCAGTACTTC
TRBV5-1	TRBJ2-2	-	-	CASSPPGVTGELFF	TGCGCCAGCAGCCCGCCGGGCGTCACCGGGGAGCTGTTTTTT
TRBV11-2	TRBJ2-3	-	-	CASSLDPEDTQYF	TGTGCCAGCAGCTTAGATCCGGAGGATACGCAGTATTTT
TRBV19	TRBJ2-7	-	-	CASSIDHGVKNYEQYF	TGTGCCAGTAGTATAGATCATGGGGTAAAGAACTACGAGCAGTACTTC
TRBV2	TRBJ2-1	-	-	CASSGPGERYNEQFF	TGTGCCAGCAGCGGGCCTGGGGAGAGGTACAATGAGCAGTTCTTC
TRBV16	TRBJ1-4	-	-	CASSLSTTNEKLFF	TGTGCCAGCAGCCTAAGTACAACTAATGAAAAACTGTTTTTT
TRBV28	TRBJ2-7	-	-	CASNGDWPMDEQYF	TGTGCCAGTAATGGGGACTGGCCCATGGACGAGCAGTACTTC
TRBV5-1	TRBJ2-7	-	-	CASSLGYTGSYEQYF	TGCGCCAGCAGCTTGGGGTATACAGGCTCCTACGAGCAGTACTTC
TRBV14	TRBJ1-2	-	-	CASSQDGGQWSYTF	TGTGCCAGCAGCCAAGATGGGGGGCAGTGGAGCTACACCTTC
TRBV27	TRBJ1-1	TRBD1	-	CASSLSWTGNTEAFF	TGTGCCAGCAGTTTATCATGGACAGGGAACACTGAAGCTTTCTTT
TRBV6-1	TRBJ1-5	-	-	CASSEGGIYSNQPQHF	TGTGCCAGCAGTGAAGGGGGGATATATAGCAATCAGCCCCAGCATTTT
TRBV29-1	TRBJ2-7	-	-	CSVESPGSLYEQYF	TGCAGCGTTGAGTCCCCGGGGTCCCTTTACGAGCAGTACTTC
TRBV7-9	TRBJ1-2	TRBD1	many	CASSLKGQTTYGYTF	TGTGCCAGCAGCTTAAAGGGACAGACGACCTATGGCTACACCTTC
TRBV30	TRBJ2-4	-	-	CAWSVQEPKNIQYF	TGTGCCTGGAGTGTACAGGAACCCAAAAACATTCAGTACTTC
TRBV4-3	TRBJ2-3	TRBD1	-	CASSRLTGSTDTQYF	TGCGCCAGCAGCCGACTGACAGGGAGCACAGATACGCAGTATTTT
TRBV10-2	TRBJ2-1	TRBD1	once	CANAPGTGALNEQFF	TGCGCCAACGCCCCCGGGACAGGAGCCCTAAATGAGCAGTTCTTC
TRBV19	TRBJ2-7	-	-	CASSWTDTGEQYF	TGTGCCAGTAGTTGGACAGACACCGGCGAGCAGTACTTC
TRBV6-5	TRBJ1-2	-	-	CASSSHPGQRLYGYTF	TGTGCCAGCAGTTCCCATCCCGGGCAGCGCCTCTATGGCTACACCTTC
TRBV28	TRBJ2-7	-	-	CASSLNTEQYF	TGTGCCAGCAGTTTAAACACAGAGCAGTACTTC